The 21 T cell receptor beta chains below all came from one sample that was sequenced in a study of response to subunit inactivated influenza vaccine. TCRdb itself ran the RT-PCR reads through MiXCR, one entry per CDR3 protein. The repertoire has over 750,000 distinct CDR3 sequences, 21% of them found once; the top ten carry roughly 10%. Sequenced here: PBMCs from blood, sampled less than 6 days after vaccination. These TCRs come from a man in his fifties who received an inactivated influenza vaccine.

A few counts support this clonotype. The V and J genes are TRBV12-3 or TRBV12-4 and TRBJ2-2; tentatively, D is TRBD2 (5 bases). V lost 8 bases to trimming and J lost 6 bases, with 22 bases between them. The CDR3 runs 16 residues. The CDR3 spells CASAANSGRGPGELFF. In DNA form, the CDR3 reads TGTGCCAGCGCCGCAAATAGTGGGAGAGGTCCCGGGGAGCTGTTTTTT.

This clonotype was observed at least ten times. The chain is built from TRBV20-1 and TRBJ2-3; D is perhaps TRBD2 (6 bases). Trimming pared 6 bases from V and 2 bases from J, leaving 24 bases between. Germline lookup yields CDR1 DFQATT and CDR2 SNEGSKA (reference sequence). This CDR3 contains 17 residues. The CDR3 DNA reads TGCAGTGCCGCATTTCCGGCGGGGAGTATACACACAGATACGCAGTATTTT. Translating it yields CSAAFPAGSIHTDTQYF.

The chain recombines TRBV7-9 with TRBJ1-3; D ambiguous. This CDR3 spans 14 amino acids. CDR1 is SEHNR, CDR2 FQNEAQ, per germline (reference sequence). Trimming pared 7 bases from V and 7 bases from J, leaving 17 bases between. The CDR3 nucleotides read TGTGCCAGCACCCGTGTAGAAACCGGGAACACCATATATTTT. Its protein product is CASTRVETGNTIYF.

At least ten counts were recorded for this clonotype. The gene calls are TRBV24-1 and TRBJ2-7, with D unclear. Germline lookup yields CDR1 KGHDR and CDR2 SFDVKD. V shed 0 bases and J shed 0 bases, with 8 bases lying between them. This CDR3 region has 15 residues. The CDR3 loop is CATSDLYRVSYEQYF. The DNA for the CDR3 is TGTGCCACCAGTGATTTGTACCGGGTCTCCTACGAGCAGTACTTC.

The chain recombines TRBV20-1 with TRBJ2-2; no definite D call. This CDR3 has 11 amino acids. Germline loops: CDR1 DFQATT, CDR2 SNEGSKA (reference sequence). Trimming left V 5 bases short and J 3 bases short, with 4 bases between. The CDR3 loop is CSAEDTGELFF. The DNA of the CDR3 is TGCAGTGCTGAGGACACCGGGGAGCTGTTTTTT.

In this sample, this clonotype turned up a few times. The chain is built from TRBV21-1 and TRBJ2-7; TRBD2, the table's D call, lacks a check against the DNA. TRBV21-1 is labeled a pseudogene. CDR3 size: 15 residues. The CDR3: CASSPRDYGTYEQYF. CDR3 nucleotides: TGTGCCAGCAGCCCCCGGGACTACGGGACCTACGAGCAGTACTTC.

This clonotype was detected only a few times. The rearrangement links TRBV6-4 to TRBJ2-2; weak D call: TRBD1 (5 bases). CDR1 MRHNA and CDR2 SNTAGT come from the germline V gene. The CDR3 length is 14 residues. V dropped 3 bases and J dropped 4 bases, with 9 bases sitting between them. CDR3 residues: CASSEGAFTGELFF. The CDR3 DNA reads as TGTGCCAGCAGTGAAGGGGCCTTCACCGGGGAGCTGTTTTTT.

The rearrangement links TRBV6-5 to TRBJ2-7; TRBD2 aligns across 14 bases. The CDR3 totals 14 residues. After removal of 3 bases from V and 6 bases from J, the junction contained 1 base not matched to a gene. Germline CDR1 and CDR2: MNHEY and SVGAGI. CDR3 bases: TGTGCCAGCAGTTATGGGACTAGCGGGAGCGAGCAGTACTTC. Amino acids: CASSYGTSGSEQYF.

V is TRBV29-1 and J is TRBJ2-7, with a weak D call TRBD2 (5 bases). The V gene's germline CDR1 is SQVTM and CDR2 ANQGSEA. Trimming stripped 6 bases from V and 6 bases from J, with 21 bases between. The CDR3 extends over 14 amino acids. The CDR3: CSVGTLASSGEQYF. The DNA for the CDR3 is TGCAGCGTCGGAACTCTCGCTAGCTCTGGCGAGCAGTACTTC.

This chain connects TRBV4-1 to TRBJ2-7; no clear D gene. Per the germline V gene, CDR1 is MGHRA and CDR2 is YSYEKL. This CDR3 has 14 residues. Trimming pared 1 base from V and 6 bases from J, leaving 13 bases between. The CDR3 DNA sequence: TGCGCCAGCAGCCAAGCTCTTGTGTCGAGCGAGCAGTACTTC. Amino acid sequence: CASSQALVSSEQYF.

This clonotype was detected ten times or more. At one end, the junction sequence differs from germline, possibly due to a read error. The genes are TRBV6-1 and TRBJ2-2, with D perhaps being TRBD1 or TRBD2 (6 bases each). This CDR3 is 13 amino acids long. The germline gives CDR1 MNHNS, CDR2 SASEGT. The chain's CDR3 is CASRGLNTGELFF. Here the CDR3 DNA reads TGCGCCAGCAGGGGACTGAACACCGGGGAGCTGTTTTTT.

The chain employs TRBV29-1 and TRBJ1-1; 9 bases align to TRBD1. Trimming at V came to 7 bases and at J to 5 bases, leaving 5 bases not matched to a gene. The germline CDR1 and CDR2 sequences are SQVTM and ANQGSEA. The CDR3 sequence is 12 residues long. CDR3 sequence reads: CSADGQGTEAFF. The CDR3 nucleotides are TGCAGCGCCGACGGACAGGGGACTGAAGCTTTCTTT.

The V and J genes are TRBV4-3 and TRBJ2-5; possible D gene TRBD2, 6 bases. Germline V lookup: CDR1 LGHNA, CDR2 YSLEER. The CDR3 is 15 amino acids. V gave up 3 bases and J gave up 2 bases, with 13 bases separating them. In DNA, the CDR3 is TGCGCCAGCAGCCAGGCTTGGGACTTACAAGAGACCCAGTACTTC. Amino acid sequence: CASSQAWDLQETQYF.

This clonotype appeared many times. The gene calls are TRBV5-1 and TRBJ2-1; D perhaps matches TRBD2 (5 bases). Trimming took off 0 bases at V and 0 bases at J, with 13 bases between the two ends. This CDR3 spans 17 amino acids. Germline lookup yields CDR1 SGHRS and CDR2 YFSETQ. In nucleotides, the CDR3 is TGCGCCAGCAGCTTGGGTTCAGGACTTACCTCCTACAATGAGCAGTTCTTC. Amino acids: CASSLGSGLTSYNEQFF.

This clonotype was counted only a few times. The gene calls are TRBV20-1 and TRBJ2-7; 10 positions match TRBD2. CDR1 DFQATT and CDR2 SNEGSKA come from the germline V gene (reference sequence). V lost 5 bases and J lost 6; bases outside the gene matches: 16. This CDR3 comprises 16 residues. CDR3 sequence: CSAPTAGGLYLGEQYF. CDR3 nucleotides: TGCAGTGCTCCTACAGCGGGGGGGCTATATCTGGGCGAGCAGTACTTC.

This clonotype was counted between two and nine times. V is TRBV7-2 and J is TRBJ2-7, with TRBD2 matching 10 bases. CDR1 and CDR2 (germline): SGHTA, FQGNSA. The trim removed 2 bases at V and 12 bases at J, leaving 10 bases unmatched. The length of the CDR3 is 14 residues. The CDR3 DNA follows: TGTGCCAGCAGCTTACTTGGGGGAACTAGCGGGATGTACTTC. It codes for CASSLLGGTSGMYF.

This clonotype was observed a few times. The chain uses TRBV24-1 and TRBJ1-5, with 11 bases fitting TRBD1. There are 16 residues in the CDR3. With 4 bases clipped from V and 3 bases from J, the junction kept 4 bases outside the gene matches. Per the germline V gene, CDR1 is KGHDR and CDR2 is SFDVKD. The chain's CDR3 is CATSDRDRGDNQPQHF. CDR3 coding DNA: TGTGCCACCAGTGACAGGGACAGGGGGGACAATCAGCCCCAGCATTTT.

This clonotype turned up a few times. The chain has TRBV20-1 and TRBJ2-1, with D possibly matching TRBD2 (7 bases). The CDR3 is 17 amino acids. Per germline, CDR1 DFQATT and CDR2 SNEGSKA (reference sequence). Trimming removed 0 bases from V and 4 bases from J, with 19 bases in between. In nucleotides, the CDR3 is TGCAGTGCTAGAGACCGTCTGAGGGGAGGGGGTTACAATGAGCAGTTCTTC. Translation gives CSARDRLRGGGYNEQFF.

Concerning this clonotype itself: One base away lies a much larger clone, so this may be a sequencing read error. The chain couples TRBV11-2 to TRBJ2-6; perhaps TRBD1 as D (6 bases). Germline CDR1 reads SGHAT; CDR2 reads FQNNGV. The CDR3 has 15 amino acids. The CDR3 loop is CAISLGGSGANVLTF. The CDR3 bases are TGTGCCATCAGCTTAGGGGGCTCTGGGGCCAACGTCCTGACTTTC.

The V gene is TRBV10-3, the J gene TRBJ2-7; 8 bases agree with TRBD1. The germline CDR1 and CDR2 sequences are ENHRY and SYGVKD. The CDR3 covers 14 residues. Trimming removed 2 bases from V and 9 bases from J; junction bases left unmatched: 9. CDR3 loop: CAISEPGQGVWQYF. As DNA, the CDR3 is TGTGCCATCAGTGAGCCCGGACAGGGTGTGTGGCAGTACTTC.

The J gene is TRBJ2-7, the V gene TRBV7-9, with D uncertain. This CDR3 has 13 amino acids. Germline CDR1 reads SEHNR; CDR2 reads FQNEAQ (reference sequence). The V gene lost 1 base and the J gene lost 9 bases, with 13 bases spanning the gap. The CDR3 loop is CASSLDSVPMQYF. As DNA, the CDR3 is TGTGCCAGCAGCTTAGACAGTGTTCCAATGCAGTACTTC.